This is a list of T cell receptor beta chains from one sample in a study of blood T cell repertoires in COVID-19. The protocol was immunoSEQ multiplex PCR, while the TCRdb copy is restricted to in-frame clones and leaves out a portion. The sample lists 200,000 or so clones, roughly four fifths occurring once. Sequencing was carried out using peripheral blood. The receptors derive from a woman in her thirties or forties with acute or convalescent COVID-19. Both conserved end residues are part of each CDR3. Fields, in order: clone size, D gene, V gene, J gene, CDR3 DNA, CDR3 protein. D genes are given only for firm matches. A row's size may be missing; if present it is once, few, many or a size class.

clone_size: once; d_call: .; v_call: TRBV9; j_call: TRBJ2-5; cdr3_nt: TGTGCCAGCAGCGTCGCTGGGTGGGGGAGGCAAGAGACCCAGTACTTC; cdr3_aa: CASSVAGWGRQETQYF
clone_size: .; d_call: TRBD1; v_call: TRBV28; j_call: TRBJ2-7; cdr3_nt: TGTGCCAGCAGCTCTACCGGGACAGGGCCTTCCTACGAGCAGTACTTC; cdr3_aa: CASSSTGTGPSYEQYF
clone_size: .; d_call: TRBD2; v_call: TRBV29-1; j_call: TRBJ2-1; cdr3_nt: TGCAGCGTTGAAGTCCTTAAGAGCGGGAGGGTATACAATGAGCAGTTCTTC; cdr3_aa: CSVEVLKSGRVYNEQFF
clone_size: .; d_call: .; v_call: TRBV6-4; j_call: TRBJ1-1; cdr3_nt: TGTGCCAGCTCGGCTACAGGGATGAACACTGAAGCTTTCTTT; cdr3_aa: CASSATGMNTEAFF
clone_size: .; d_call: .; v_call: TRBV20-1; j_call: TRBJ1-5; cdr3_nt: TGCAGTGCTAGTGCTAGTTTTGGGGCGTTTTTGGGGCAGCCCCAGCATTTT; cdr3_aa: CSASASFGAFLGQPQHF
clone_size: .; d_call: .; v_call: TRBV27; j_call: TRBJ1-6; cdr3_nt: TGTGCCAGCAGTTTCTCCGCGTCCCCGAATTCACCCCTCCACTTT; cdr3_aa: CASSFSASPNSPLHF
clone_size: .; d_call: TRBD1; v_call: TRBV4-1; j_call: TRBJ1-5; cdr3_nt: TGCGCCAGCAGCCGGGCTGGGACAGTTCTCAATCAGCCCCAGCATTTT; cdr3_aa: CASSRAGTVLNQPQHF
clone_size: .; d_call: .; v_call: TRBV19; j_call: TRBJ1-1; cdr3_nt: TGTGCCAGTTCAGGCAGGCACGACACTGAAGCTTTCTTT; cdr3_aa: CASSGRHDTEAFF
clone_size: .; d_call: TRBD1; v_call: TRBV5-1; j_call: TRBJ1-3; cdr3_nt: TGCGCCAGCAGAGGACAGGGTCAGGCAAACACCATATATTTT; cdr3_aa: CASRGQGQANTIYF
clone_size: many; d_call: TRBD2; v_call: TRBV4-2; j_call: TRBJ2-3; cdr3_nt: TGTGCCAGCAGCCAAGATAAAGGAAGACTAGCGGGGCGCACAGATACGCAGTATTTT; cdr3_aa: CASSQDKGRLAGRTDTQYF
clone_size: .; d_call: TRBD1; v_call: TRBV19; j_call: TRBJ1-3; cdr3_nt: TGTGCCAGTAGTTTCCGGACAGGCAGTTCCGGAAACACCATATATTTT; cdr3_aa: CASSFRTGSSGNTIYF
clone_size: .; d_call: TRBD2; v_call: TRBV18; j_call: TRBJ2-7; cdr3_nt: TGTGCCAGCTCACCACCGGGACTAGCTATCGAGCAGTACTTC; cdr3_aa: CASSPPGLAIEQYF
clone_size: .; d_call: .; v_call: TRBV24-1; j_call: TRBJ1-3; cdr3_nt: TGTGCCACCAGTGATTCAAGGGGATCTGGAAACACCATATACTTT; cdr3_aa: CATSDSRGSGNTIYF
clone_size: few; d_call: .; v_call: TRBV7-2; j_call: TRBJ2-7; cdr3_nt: TGTGCCAGCAGCCCCAGGTGGGGGGACTCCTACGAGCAGTACTTC; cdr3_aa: CASSPRWGDSYEQYF
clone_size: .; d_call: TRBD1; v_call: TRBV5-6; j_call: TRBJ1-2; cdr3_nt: TGTGCCTCCACCCCTGGGACAGGGGTTGGATTGCAGGTCTATGGCTACACCTTC; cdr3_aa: CASTPGTGVGLQVYGYTF
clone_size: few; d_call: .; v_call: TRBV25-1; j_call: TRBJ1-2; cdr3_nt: TGTGCCAGCAGTGAACAAGGGTCAGGGATTGGCTACACCTTC; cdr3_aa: CASSEQGSGIGYTF
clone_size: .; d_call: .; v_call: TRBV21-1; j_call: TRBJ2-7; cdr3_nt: TGTGCCAGCATTCCCCAGGGGGCCTTGGCCTACGAGCAGTACTTC; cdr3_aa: CASIPQGALAYEQYF
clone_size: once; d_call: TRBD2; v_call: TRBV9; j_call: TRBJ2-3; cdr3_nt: TGTGCCAGCAGCGTAGGGGCGGGAGGGGTCGCAGATACGCAGTATTTT; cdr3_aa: CASSVGAGGVADTQYF
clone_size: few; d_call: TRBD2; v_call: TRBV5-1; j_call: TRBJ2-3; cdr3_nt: TGCGCCAGCAGCTTGGAAGGTTTGGGCGGGAGGAGGTCAGACACAGATACGCAGTATTTT; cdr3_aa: CASSLEGLGGRRSDTDTQYF
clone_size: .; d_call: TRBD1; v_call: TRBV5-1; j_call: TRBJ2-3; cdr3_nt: TGCGCCAGCAGCAATAGACAGGGGTCGGGAGATACGCAGTATTTT; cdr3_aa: CASSNRQGSGDTQYF
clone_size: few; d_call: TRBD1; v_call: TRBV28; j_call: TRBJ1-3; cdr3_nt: TGTGCCAGCAGTACACCCGACAGGGTAAAGTCGAGAAACACCATATATTTT; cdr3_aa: CASSTPDRVKSRNTIYF
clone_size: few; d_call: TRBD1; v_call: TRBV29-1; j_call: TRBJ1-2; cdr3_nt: TGCAGCGTTGGGGGACAGTACTATGGCTACACCTTC; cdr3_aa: CSVGGQYYGYTF
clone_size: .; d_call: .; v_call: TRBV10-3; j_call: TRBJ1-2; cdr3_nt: TGTGCCATCAGTGAACCCAGGGTAGGGGGTGGCTACACCTTC; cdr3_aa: CAISEPRVGGGYTF